Listed below are T cell receptor beta chains from one sample, sequenced in a study of cytomegalovirus exposure and HLA in healthy donors. The data were produced by immunoSEQ multiplex PCR, yet TCRdb's version contains in-frame clones alone and is incomplete. The sample contains around 130,000 clones, 70% to 85% of which appear only once. The sequenced sample consisted of PBMCs. All receptors derive from a young woman in good health and CMV-seropositive. Both conserved end residues are part of each CDR3. D genes are given only for firm matches. Clone size is given for some rows only: seen once, a few or many times, or a class if the clone is expanded.

D	V	size	J	DNA	CDR3
.	TRBV18	.	TRBJ2-3	TGTGCCAGCTCACCCCGGGGGAGGTCCCCAGATACGCAGTATTTT	CASSPRGRSPDTQYF
TRBD2	TRBV6-1	.	TRBJ2-1	TGTGCCGCCACGGGTACGGCAGGGACTATCAATGAGCAGTTCTTC	CAATGTAGTINEQFF
TRBD2	TRBV19	.	TRBJ2-1	TGTGCCAGTTCGGCGGGGGGTTACAATGAGCAGTTCTTC	CASSAGGYNEQFF
TRBD1	TRBV10-3	.	TRBJ1-2	TGTGCCATCAGTGAGCAGGACAGGGCGAGGGCCGACTCCCACTATGGCTACACCTTC	CAISEQDRARADSHYGYTF
.	TRBV25-1	.	TRBJ2-4	TGTGCCAGCAGTGAAGGGAGAGAACAAAACATTCAGTACTTC	CASSEGREQNIQYF
TRBD1	TRBV7-2	.	TRBJ2-7	TGTGCCAGCAGCCGGACAGGGAGCTCCTACGAGCAGTACTTC	CASSRTGSSYEQYF
.	TRBV30	.	TRBJ2-2	TGTGCCTGGAGTGTGGGCATGACCGGGGAGCTGTTTTTT	CAWSVGMTGELFF
TRBD2	TRBV30	.	TRBJ2-3	TGTGCCTGGAGTGTAGCGGGGGGGTCCAATACGCAGTATTTT	CAWSVAGGSNTQYF
.	TRBV6-5	.	TRBJ1-2	TGTGCCAGCAGTTACACAAACTATGGCTACACCTTC	CASSYTNYGYTF
TRBD1	TRBV9	.	TRBJ1-1	TGTGCCAGCAGCGGCCGGACAGGGGGCCGGAACACTGAAGCTTTCTTT	CASSGRTGGRNTEAFF
TRBD1	TRBV10-2	once	TRBJ1-1	TGCGCCAGCAGTATCGGGACAGGATCGAACACTGAAGCTTTCTTT	CASSIGTGSNTEAFF
TRBD2	TRBV5-4	.	TRBJ2-3	TGTGCCAGCAGCTTGGCCGAAAGGGCTAGCGGGGGGACCACAGATACGCAGTATTTT	CASSLAERASGGTTDTQYF
.	TRBV2	.	TRBJ2-7	TGTGCCAGCGCCGGGACAGGGGGAACTAGCGGGGGGTACGGAAATAGTTACGAGCAGTACTTC	CASAGTGGTSGGYGNSYEQYF
.	TRBV27	.	TRBJ2-7	TGTGCCAGCAGTCCGACTGGGTACTACGAGCAGTACTTC	CASSPTGYYEQYF
TRBD1	TRBV27	once	TRBJ2-3	TGTGCCAGCAGTTTCTCTCGCACAGGGGTTTTT	CASSFSRTGVF
.	TRBV6-4	.	TRBJ2-3	TGTGCCAGCAGTGACCGGCCCGGGGAAGATACGCAGTATTTT	CASSDRPGEDTQYF
.	TRBV7-6	.	TRBJ2-3	TGTGCCAGCAGCTTAGCTGCAGGGGCTGGAGATACGCAGTATTTT	CASSLAAGAGDTQYF
.	TRBV28	.	TRBJ1-2	TGTGCCAGCATTCCAGGGATGAACTATGGCTACACCTTC	CASIPGMNYGYTF
.	TRBV27	.	TRBJ2-7	TGTGCCAGCAGTTTAATTGGGGGGGCCGGCGGCTACGAGCAGTACTTC	CASSLIGGAGGYEQYF